Below are 16 T cell receptor beta chains sequenced from a single sample in a study of CD8 T cells in ankylosing spondylitis. TCRdb processed the 5' RACE reads anew with MiXCR; each CDR3 protein has one entry. The sample carries 100,000 to 150,000 distinct CDR3 sequences, roughly an eighth recorded once. Specimen: blood, either unsorted or a sorted T cell fraction (not recorded which). The receptors shown here come from a female donor with ankylosing spondylitis or in good health (not recorded which).

The gene calls are TRBV12-3 or TRBV12-4 and TRBJ1-5; 7 bases line up with TRBD1. Trimming cost V 5 bases and J 4 bases; bases outside gene matches: 5. There are 14 residues in the CDR3. The CDR3 here is CASSGTAGNQPQHF. The CDR3 DNA follows: TGTGCCAGCAGTGGGACAGCGGGAAATCAGCCCCAGCATTTT.

This clonotype was seen a few times. The chain combines TRBV20-1 with TRBJ2-2, with 12 bases lining up with TRBD2. Trimming at V came to 6 bases and at J to 9 bases, leaving 8 bases not matched to a gene. Germline V gene lookup returns CDR1 DFQATT and CDR2 SNEGSKA (reference sequence). CDR3 size: 14 residues. CDR3 amino acids: CSAPKTSGSRELFF. CDR3 sequence (DNA): TGCAGTGCCCCAAAGACTAGCGGGAGTCGGGAGCTGTTTTTT.

This clonotype showed up just a few times. This chain uses TRBV10-3 with TRBJ2-3; D perhaps matches TRBD1 (5 bases). The CDR3 extends over 15 amino acids. V lost 2 bases and J lost 0, with 9 bases in between. Germline V gene sequence: CDR1 ENHRY, CDR2 SYGVKD. As DNA, the CDR3 is TGTGCCATCAGTGAGGGGGCCTTGAGCACAGATACGCAGTATTTT. Protein product: CAISEGALSTDTQYF.

This clonotype was observed many times. CDR3 sequence (DNA): TGCAGTGCTAATCCGAAGGGCAGGTACAATGAGCAGTTCTTC. Amino acids: CSANPKGRYNEQFF. J is TRBJ2-1 and V is TRBV20-1; D uncertain. Germline loops: CDR1 DFQATT, CDR2 SNEGSKA (reference sequence). Between the trimmed V and J ends, which lost 4 bases and 4 bases, there was a span of 14 bases. The CDR3 is 14 residues long.

This clonotype was recorded many times. V is TRBV7-9 and J is TRBJ2-7; D perhaps matches TRBD1 (5 bases). The CDR3 has 12 residues. Germline-derived CDR1 and CDR2 are SEHNR and FQNEAQ (reference sequence). V shed 4 bases and J shed 4 bases, with 8 bases lying between them. The chain's CDR3 is CASSSQGYEQYF. CDR3 coding DNA: TGTGCCAGCAGCTCCCAGGGTTACGAGCAGTACTTC. Filled out from reference TRBV7-9 and TRBJ2-7, the complete variable domain reads DTGVSQNPRHKITKRGQNVTFRCDPISEHNRLYWYRQTLGQGPEFLTYFQNEAQLEKSRLLSDRFSAERPKGSFSTLEIQRTEQGDSAMYLCASSSQGYEQYFGPGTRLTVT.

This clonotype was detected a few times. V gene TRBV2 combines with J gene TRBJ2-1; TRBD2 aligns across 13 bases. The trim removed 3 bases at V and 0 bases at J, leaving 5 bases unmatched. CDR1 and CDR2 (germline): SNHLY, FYNNEI. The CDR3 runs 18 residues. The CDR3 coding sequence is TGTGCCAGCAGTGAGACTAGCGGGGGGTCGAGCTCCTACAATGAGCAGTTCTTC. This sequence encodes CASSETSGGSSSYNEQFF.

The chain combines TRBV4-1 with TRBJ1-2; D ambiguous. V dropped 1 base and J dropped 5 bases, with 11 bases sitting between them. Germline V CDR1 and CDR2: MGHRA, YSYEKL. CDR3 length: 14 amino acids. In DNA form, the CDR3 reads TGCGCCAGCAGCCAAGGGGGTGCCACTTATGGCTACACCTTC. Translation: CASSQGGATYGYTF.

This clonotype was counted many times. Here the CDR3 reads CSGKHQGGDTGELFF. The CDR3 nucleotides read TGCAGCGGGAAACACCAGGGGGGTGACACCGGGGAGCTGTTTTTT. The rearrangement joins TRBV29-1 to TRBJ2-2; a weak D match, TRBD1 (7 bases). This CDR3 is built from 15 residues. Germline-derived CDR1 and CDR2 are SQVTM and ANQGSEA. V was pared by 7 bases and J by 3 bases, with 18 bases between.

This chain joins TRBV5-1 and TRBJ2-2; TRBD2 matches at 13 bases. The CDR3 has 18 amino acids. V dropped 4 bases and J dropped 2; count of bases not matched to a gene: 8. Germline V gene lookup returns CDR1 SGHRS and CDR2 YFSETQ. In DNA form, the CDR3 reads TGCGCCAGCAGCCCAGGACTAGCGGGGGCCATTAACACCGGGGAGCTGTTTTTT. It specifies CASSPGLAGAINTGELFF.

The chain recombines TRBV7-2 with TRBJ2-1, with D possibly matching TRBD1 (6 bases). The germline CDR1 and CDR2 sequences are SGHTA and FQGNSA. The CDR3 totals 15 residues. V lost 3 bases, J lost 0 bases, and 9 bases lay in between. CDR3 nucleotide sequence: TGTGCCAGCAGCTTTGACAGGCTCTCCTACAATGAGCAGTTCTTC. Translated: CASSFDRLSYNEQFF.

V usage is TRBV12-3 or TRBV12-4 and J usage is TRBJ1-6; D might be TRBD1 (6 bases). The CDR3 loop spans 14 amino acids. V shed 6 bases and J shed 9 bases, with 15 bases lying between them. CDR3 sequence reads: CASSSGTIGSPLHF. CDR3 DNA sequence: TGTGCCAGCAGCTCCGGGACAATAGGTTCACCCCTCCACTTT.

As concerns this clonotype: It is likely a read error, because the conserved phenylalanine at the end of the CDR3 is missing. The DNA is left out, because the CDR3 cannot be placed on it with certainty; the CDR3 is given as TCRdb lists it. The rearrangement joins TRBV10-3 to TRBJ2-1; the listed D gene, TRBD2, was not tested against the DNA. Germline-derived CDR1 and CDR2 are ENHRY and SYGVKD. The CDR3 totals 14 residues, both ends included. The CDR3 region is CAISEPGTSGRPSY.

In its sample, this clonotype was seen many times. This chain uses TRBV6-1 with TRBJ2-5; D call uncertain. Trimming shortened V by 6 bases and J by 7 bases, and 6 bases separated the two germline ends. The V gene's germline CDR1 is MNHNS and CDR2 SASEGT. This CDR3 region has 10 residues. CDR3 nucleotides: TGTGCCAGCAGGTTGGGGACCCAGTACTTC. Translation gives CASRLGTQYF.

This clonotype appeared many times. The rearrangement links TRBV5-1 to TRBJ2-3; 9 bases line up with TRBD2. V was pared by 4 bases and J by 6 bases, with 6 bases of the junction left unmatched. The CDR3 sequence is 14 residues long. Germline loops: CDR1 SGHRS, CDR2 YFSETQ. This chain's CDR3 is CASSQGLARDTQYF. The CDR3 DNA reads TGCGCCAGCAGCCAAGGACTAGCGCGCGATACGCAGTATTTT.

V gene TRBV7-2 combines with J gene TRBJ2-7; maybe TRBD1 (6 bases). This CDR3 is built from 14 residues. CDR1 and CDR2 from the germline V gene are SGHTA and FQGNSA. Trimming left V 1 base short and J 6 bases short, with 13 bases between. CDR3 amino acids: CASSLGRQVGEQYF. The CDR3 DNA follows: TGTGCCAGCAGCTTAGGGAGACAGGTGGGCGAGCAGTACTTC.

This clonotype has ten or more counts. The rearrangement joins TRBV5-1 to TRBJ2-7; D remains ambiguous. Germline V gives CDR1 SGHRS, CDR2 YFSETQ. The V and J ends lost 4 bases and 0 bases respectively, with 11 bases between them. The CDR3 has 14 amino acids. CDR3 in DNA: TGCGCCAGCAGCATCGGTTCAAGCTCCTACGAGCAGTACTTC. It is translated as CASSIGSSSYEQYF.